These 8 T cell receptor beta chains originate from one sample sequenced in a study of blood T cell repertoires in COVID-19. The assay was immunoSEQ multiplex PCR, and TCRdb's table has in-frame clones only and misses some. Of roughly 240,000 clones detected, roughly four fifths appear once; the ten largest clones hold about 4.8%. Sequencing input: peripheral blood. These TCRs come from a woman between 65 and 79 years old with acute or convalescent COVID-19.

This sequence joins TRBV7-2 and TRBJ2-1; the D is unclear. Germline CDR1 is SGHTA and CDR2 is FQGNSA. This CDR3 is 14 amino acids long. Trimming shortened V by 2 bases and J by 0 bases, and 5 bases separated the two germline ends. The CDR3 loop is CASSLHSSYNEQFF. CDR3 DNA sequence: TGTGCCAGCAGCTTACACAGCTCCTACAATGAGCAGTTCTTC.

The chain combines TRBV5-6 with TRBJ1-6, with a tentative D call TRBD1 (6 bases). V shed 4 bases and J shed 4 bases, with 9 bases lying between them. Germline loops: CDR1 SGHDT, CDR2 YYEEEE. This CDR3 is built from 14 residues. The CDR3 nucleotides are TGTGCCAGCAGCCGGGACATGTATAATTCACCCCTCCACTTT. It specifies CASSRDMYNSPLHF.

The J gene is TRBJ1-5, the V gene TRBV24-1; D might be TRBD1 (5 bases). Germline V gene sequence: CDR1 KGHDR, CDR2 SFDVKD. The CDR3 is 13 amino acids. Deletions cut 5 bases from V and 4 bases from J, with 8 bases between. CDR3 amino acids: CATSGSGNQPQHF. Written as DNA, the CDR3 is TGTGCCACCAGTGGGTCAGGGAATCAGCCCCAGCATTTT.

The rearrangement joins TRBV14 to TRBJ2-2, with a possible D match to TRBD1 (5 bases). The CDR3 covers 15 residues. Trimming removed 8 bases at V and 4 bases at J, with 17 bases between. Germline-derived CDR1 and CDR2 are SGHDN and FVKESK. The CDR3 region has the DNA TGTGCCAGCCAAGGGGATAACAGAATCACCGGGGAGCTGTTTTTT. Its protein is CASQGDNRITGELFF.

This chain uses TRBV19 with TRBJ1-2; weak D call: TRBD1 (5 bases). The CDR3 loop spans 15 amino acids. Germline V gene data show CDR1 as LNHDA and CDR2 as SQIVND (reference sequence). Trimming removed 7 bases from V and 4 bases from J, with 19 bases in between. This CDR3 reads CASKGQGQIIYGYTF. The DNA for the CDR3 is TGTGCCAGTAAGGGGCAGGGCCAGATAATCTATGGCTACACCTTC.

The chain couples TRBV7-2 to TRBJ1-4; 8 nucleotides line up with TRBD1. V shed 2 bases and J 0 bases; nucleotides not matched to a gene: 2. Germline V gene lookup returns CDR1 SGHTA and CDR2 FQGNSA. This CDR3 comprises 16 residues. Written as DNA, the CDR3 is TGTGCCAGCAGCTTACAGGGGGCCACAACTAATGAAAAACTGTTTTTT. The encoded protein is CASSLQGATTNEKLFF. Full variable domain (remainder filled in from reference TRBV7-2 and TRBJ1-4): GAGVSQSPSNKVTEKGKDVELRCDPISGHTALYWYRQSLGQGLEFLIYFQGNSAPDKSGLPSDRFSAERTGGSVSTLTIQRTQQEDSAVYLCASSLQGATTNEKLFFGSGTQLSVL.

The rearrangement links TRBV6-1 to TRBJ1-3, with D uncertain. Trimming took off 5 bases at V and 0 bases at J, with 11 bases between the two ends. The CDR3 has 15 residues. Germline V lookup: CDR1 MNHNS, CDR2 SASEGT. CDR3 region: CASSSPSSSGNTIYF. The CDR3 DNA is TGTGCCAGCAGTTCCCCGTCGAGCTCTGGAAACACCATATATTTT.

The chain links TRBV7-8 to TRBJ1-6; TRBD1 might be the D (6 bases). V lost 4 bases to trimming and J lost 6 bases, with 10 bases between them. Germline values: CDR1 SGHVS, CDR2 FQNEAQ. The CDR3 sequence is 14 residues long. CDR3 protein: CASSSGQLNSPLHF. The CDR3 nucleotides read TGTGCCAGCAGCTCCGGACAGCTTAATTCACCCCTCCACTTT.